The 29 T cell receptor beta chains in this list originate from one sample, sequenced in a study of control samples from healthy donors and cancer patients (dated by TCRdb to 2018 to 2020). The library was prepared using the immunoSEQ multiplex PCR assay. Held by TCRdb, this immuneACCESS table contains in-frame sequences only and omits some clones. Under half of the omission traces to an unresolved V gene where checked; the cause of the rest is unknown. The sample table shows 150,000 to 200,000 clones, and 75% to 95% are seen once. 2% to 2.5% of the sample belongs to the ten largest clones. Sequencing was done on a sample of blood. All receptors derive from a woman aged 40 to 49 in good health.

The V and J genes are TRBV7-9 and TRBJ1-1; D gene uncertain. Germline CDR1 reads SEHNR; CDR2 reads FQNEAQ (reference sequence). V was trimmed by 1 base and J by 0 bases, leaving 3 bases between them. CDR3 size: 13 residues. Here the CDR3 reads CASSLEVNTEAFF. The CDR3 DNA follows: TGTGCCAGCAGCTTAGAGGTGAACACTGAAGCTTTCTTT.

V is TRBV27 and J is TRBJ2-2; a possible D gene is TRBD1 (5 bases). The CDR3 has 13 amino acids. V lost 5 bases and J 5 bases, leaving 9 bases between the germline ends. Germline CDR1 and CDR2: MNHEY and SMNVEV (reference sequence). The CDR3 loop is CASSLTGTGELFF. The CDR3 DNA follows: TGTGCCAGCAGTCTTACAGGAACCGGGGAGCTGTTTTTT.

The CDR3: CASSYSGSDYGYTF. Here the CDR3 DNA reads TGTGCCAGCAGTTACTCCGGCAGTGACTATGGCTACACCTTC. The rearrangement links TRBV6-5 to TRBJ1-2; D gene unclear. This CDR3 region has 14 residues. Germline-derived CDR1 and CDR2 are MNHEY and SVGAGI. V shed 0 bases and J shed 3 bases, with 8 bases lying between them.

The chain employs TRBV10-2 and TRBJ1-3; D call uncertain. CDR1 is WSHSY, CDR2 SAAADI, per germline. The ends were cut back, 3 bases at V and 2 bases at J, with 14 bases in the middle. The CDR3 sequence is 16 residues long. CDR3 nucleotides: TGCGCCAGCAGTGAAACGCGGCCCACTACTGGAAACACCATATATTTT. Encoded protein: CASSETRPTTGNTIYF.

The CDR3 sequence is CASSMDRNSPLHF. Written as DNA, the CDR3 is TGTGCCAGCAGCATGGACAGGAATTCACCCCTCCACTTT. This chain uses TRBV27 with TRBJ1-6; 7 bases agree with TRBD1. V lost 6 bases, J lost 7 bases, and 3 bases stayed unmatched. This CDR3 region has 13 residues. The germline CDR1 and CDR2 sequences are MNHEY and SMNVEV (reference sequence).

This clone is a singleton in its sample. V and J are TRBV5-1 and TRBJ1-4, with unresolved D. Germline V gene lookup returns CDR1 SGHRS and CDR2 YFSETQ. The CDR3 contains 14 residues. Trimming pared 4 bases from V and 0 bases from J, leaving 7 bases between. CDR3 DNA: TGCGCCAGCAGCCCACAGTCAACTAATGAAAAACTGTTTTTT. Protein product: CASSPQSTNEKLFF.

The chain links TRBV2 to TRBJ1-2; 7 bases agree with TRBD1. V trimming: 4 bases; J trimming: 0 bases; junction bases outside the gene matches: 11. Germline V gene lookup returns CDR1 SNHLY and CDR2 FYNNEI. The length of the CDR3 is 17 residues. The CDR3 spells CASSGGIRDRPNYGYTF. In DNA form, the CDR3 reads TGTGCCAGCAGTGGGGGGATCCGGGACAGACCTAACTATGGCTACACCTTC.

The CDR3 region is CATRTGNKAFDTQYF. CDR3 nucleotides: TGTGCCACCAGGACAGGGAATAAAGCCTTCGATACGCAGTATTTT. This sequence joins TRBV15 and TRBJ2-3, with 7 bases matching TRBD1. Germline V gives CDR1 LNHNV, CDR2 YYDKDF (reference sequence). The CDR3 has 15 residues. V lost 6 bases and J lost 6; bases outside the gene matches: 12.

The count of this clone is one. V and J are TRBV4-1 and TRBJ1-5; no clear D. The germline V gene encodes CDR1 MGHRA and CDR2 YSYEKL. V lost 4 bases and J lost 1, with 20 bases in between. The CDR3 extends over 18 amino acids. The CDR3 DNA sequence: TGCGCCAGCAGCCCCCAAGGGTTGAGGGTAACGAGCAATCAGCCCCAGCATTTT. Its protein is CASSPQGLRVTSNQPQHF.

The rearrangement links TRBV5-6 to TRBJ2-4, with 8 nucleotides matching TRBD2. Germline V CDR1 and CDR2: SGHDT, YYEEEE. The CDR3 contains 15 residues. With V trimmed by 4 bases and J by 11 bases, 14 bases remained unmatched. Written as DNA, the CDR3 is TGTGCCAGCAGCGCCGACTGGCGGGGGGAAGGTTTTCAGTACTTC. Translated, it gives CASSADWRGEGFQYF.

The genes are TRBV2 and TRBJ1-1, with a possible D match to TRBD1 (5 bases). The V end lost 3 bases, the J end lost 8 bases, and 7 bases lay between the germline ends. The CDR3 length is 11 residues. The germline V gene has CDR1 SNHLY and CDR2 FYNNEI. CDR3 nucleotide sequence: TGTGCCAGCAGTGAGACAGTAGAAGCTTTCTTT. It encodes CASSETVEAFF. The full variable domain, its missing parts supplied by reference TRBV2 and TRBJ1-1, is EPEVTQTPSHQVTQMGQEVILRCVPISNHLYFYWYRQILGQKVEFLVSFYNNEISEKSEIFDDQFSVERPDGSNFTLKIRSTKLEDSAMYFCASSETVEAFFGQGTRLTVV.

CDR3 residues: CASSPYYGGLFQYF. In DNA, the CDR3 is TGTGCCAGCAGCCCCTACTACGGGGGCTTGTTTCAGTACTTC. This sequence joins TRBV7-2 and TRBJ2-7; D could derive from TRBD1 or TRBD2 (6 bases each). The CDR3 runs 14 residues. The V and J ends lost 5 bases and 10 bases respectively, with 21 bases between them. Germline values: CDR1 SGHTA, CDR2 FQGNSA.

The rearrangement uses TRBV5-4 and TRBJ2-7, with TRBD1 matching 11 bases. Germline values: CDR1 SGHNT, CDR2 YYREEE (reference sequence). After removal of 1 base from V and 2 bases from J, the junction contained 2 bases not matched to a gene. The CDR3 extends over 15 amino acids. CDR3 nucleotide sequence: TGTGCCAGCAGCTTGCCGGGACAGGGGGCCTACGAGCAGTACTTC. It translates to CASSLPGQGAYEQYF.

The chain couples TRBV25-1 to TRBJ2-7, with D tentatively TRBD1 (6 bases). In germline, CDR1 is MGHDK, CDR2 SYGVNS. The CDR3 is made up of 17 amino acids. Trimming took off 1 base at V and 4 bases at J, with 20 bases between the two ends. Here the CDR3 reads CASSEWSGVTGRYEQYF. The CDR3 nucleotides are TGTGCCAGCAGTGAATGGTCGGGTGTGACAGGACGGTACGAGCAGTACTTC.

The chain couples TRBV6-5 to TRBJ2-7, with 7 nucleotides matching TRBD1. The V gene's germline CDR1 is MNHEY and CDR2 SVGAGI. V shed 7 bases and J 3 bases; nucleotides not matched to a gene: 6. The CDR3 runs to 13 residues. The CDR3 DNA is TGTGCCAGCACCCCGACAGGGCTCTACGAGCAGTACTTC. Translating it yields CASTPTGLYEQYF.

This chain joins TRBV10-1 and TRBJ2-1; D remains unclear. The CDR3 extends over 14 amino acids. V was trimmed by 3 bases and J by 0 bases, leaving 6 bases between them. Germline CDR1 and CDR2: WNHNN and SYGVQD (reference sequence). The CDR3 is CASSDGFSYNEQFF. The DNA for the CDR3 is TGCGCCAGCAGTGACGGGTTCTCCTACAATGAGCAGTTCTTC.

The CDR3 DNA reads TGTGCCAGCAGTTACGGGGGGCCTGTTAACACAGATACGCAGTATTTT. Its protein is CASSYGGPVNTDTQYF. The rearrangement links TRBV6-5 to TRBJ2-3; TRBD1 or TRBD2 may be the D gene (6 bases each). Germline V gives CDR1 MNHEY, CDR2 SVGAGI. Trimming shortened V by 2 bases and J by 2 bases, and 14 bases separated the two germline ends. This CDR3 spans 16 amino acids.

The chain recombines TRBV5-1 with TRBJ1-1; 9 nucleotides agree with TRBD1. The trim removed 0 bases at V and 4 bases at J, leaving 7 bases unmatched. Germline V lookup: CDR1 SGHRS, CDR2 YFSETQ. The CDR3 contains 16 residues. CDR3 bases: TGCGCCAGCAGCTTGGTCGGACAGGGGTCGGGCACTGAAGCTTTCTTT. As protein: CASSLVGQGSGTEAFF.

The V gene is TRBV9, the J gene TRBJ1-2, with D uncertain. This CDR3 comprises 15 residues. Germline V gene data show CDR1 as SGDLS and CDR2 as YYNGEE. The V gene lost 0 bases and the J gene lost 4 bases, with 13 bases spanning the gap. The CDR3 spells CASSVGGGGGYGYTF. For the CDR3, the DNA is TGTGCCAGCAGCGTAGGCGGTGGCGGAGGCTATGGCTACACCTTC. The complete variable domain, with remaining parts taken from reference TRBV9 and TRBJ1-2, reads DSGVTQTPKHLITATGQRVTLRCSPRSGDLSVYWYQQSLDQGLQFLIQYYNGEERAKGNILERFSAQQFPDLHSELNLSSLELGDSALYFCASSVGGGGGYGYTFGSGTRLTVV.

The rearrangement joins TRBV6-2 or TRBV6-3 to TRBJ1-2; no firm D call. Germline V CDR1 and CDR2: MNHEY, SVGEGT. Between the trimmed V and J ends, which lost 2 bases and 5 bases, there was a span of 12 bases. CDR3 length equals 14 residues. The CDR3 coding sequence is TGTGCCAGCAGTTACAGTACCGAAGGATATGGCTACACCTTC. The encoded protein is CASSYSTEGYGYTF.

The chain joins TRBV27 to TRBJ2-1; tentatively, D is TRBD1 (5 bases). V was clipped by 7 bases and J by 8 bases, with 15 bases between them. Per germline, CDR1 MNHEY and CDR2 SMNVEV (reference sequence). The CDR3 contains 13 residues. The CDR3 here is CASKGYQGDEQFF. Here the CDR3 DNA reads TGTGCCAGCAAGGGGTACCAAGGCGATGAGCAGTTCTTC.

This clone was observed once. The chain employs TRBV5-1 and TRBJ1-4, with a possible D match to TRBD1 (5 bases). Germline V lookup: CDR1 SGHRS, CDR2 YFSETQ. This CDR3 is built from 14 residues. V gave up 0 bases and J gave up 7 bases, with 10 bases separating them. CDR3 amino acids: CASSLVQEGEKLFF. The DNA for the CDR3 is TGCGCCAGCAGCTTGGTACAGGAGGGTGAAAAACTGTTTTTT. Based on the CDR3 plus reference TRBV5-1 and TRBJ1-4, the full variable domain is KAGVTQTPRYLIKTRGQQVTLSCSPISGHRSVSWYQQTPGQGLQFLFEYFSETQRNKGNFPGRFSGRQFSNSRSEMNVSTLELGDSALYLCASSLVQEGEKLFFGSGTQLSVL.

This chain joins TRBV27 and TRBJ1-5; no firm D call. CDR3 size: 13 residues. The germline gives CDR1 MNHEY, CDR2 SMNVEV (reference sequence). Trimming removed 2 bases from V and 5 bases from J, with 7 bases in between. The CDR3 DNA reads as TGTGCCAGCAGTTTAAGTGTCCATCAGCCCCAGCATTTT. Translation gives CASSLSVHQPQHF.

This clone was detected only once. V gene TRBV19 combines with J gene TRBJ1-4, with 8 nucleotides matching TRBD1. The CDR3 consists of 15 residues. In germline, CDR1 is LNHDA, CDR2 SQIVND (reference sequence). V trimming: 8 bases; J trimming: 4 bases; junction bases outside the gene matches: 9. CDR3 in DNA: TGTGCCAGTTTGTCCTTACAGGGGGATAATGAAAAACTGTTTTTT. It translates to CASLSLQGDNEKLFF. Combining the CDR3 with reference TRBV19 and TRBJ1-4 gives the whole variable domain DGGITQSPKYLFRKEGQNVTLSCEQNLNHDAMYWYRQDPGQGLRLIYYSQIVNDFQKGDIAEGYSVSREKKESFPLTVTSAQKNPTAFYLCASLSLQGDNEKLFFGSGTQLSVL.

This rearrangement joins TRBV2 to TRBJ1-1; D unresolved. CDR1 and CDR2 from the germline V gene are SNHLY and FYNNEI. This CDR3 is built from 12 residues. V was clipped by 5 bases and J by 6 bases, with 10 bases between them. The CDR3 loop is CASSKDDPEAFF. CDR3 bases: TGTGCCAGCAGTAAAGACGACCCTGAAGCTTTCTTT.

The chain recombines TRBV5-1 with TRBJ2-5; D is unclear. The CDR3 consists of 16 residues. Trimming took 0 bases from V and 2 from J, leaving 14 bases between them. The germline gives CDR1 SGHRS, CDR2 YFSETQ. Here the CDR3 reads CASSLVVLTQQETQYF. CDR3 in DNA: TGCGCCAGCAGCTTGGTCGTCTTGACACAACAAGAGACCCAGTACTTC. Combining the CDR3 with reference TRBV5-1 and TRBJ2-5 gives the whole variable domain KAGVTQTPRYLIKTRGQQVTLSCSPISGHRSVSWYQQTPGQGLQFLFEYFSETQRNKGNFPGRFSGRQFSNSRSEMNVSTLELGDSALYLCASSLVVLTQQETQYFGPGTRLLVL.

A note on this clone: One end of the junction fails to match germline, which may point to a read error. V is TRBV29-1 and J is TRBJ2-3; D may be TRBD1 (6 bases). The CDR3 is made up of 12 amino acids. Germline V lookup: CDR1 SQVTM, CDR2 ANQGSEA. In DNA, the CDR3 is TGCAGCGTTATGGGGGCCCGAGATCCGCAGTATTTT. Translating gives CSVMGARDPQYF.

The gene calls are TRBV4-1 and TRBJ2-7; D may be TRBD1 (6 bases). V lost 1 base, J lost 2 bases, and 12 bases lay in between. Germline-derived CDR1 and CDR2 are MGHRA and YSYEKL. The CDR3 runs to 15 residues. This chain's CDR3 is CASSQGPGDTYEQYF. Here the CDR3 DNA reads TGCGCCAGCAGCCAAGGGCCCGGGGACACCTACGAGCAGTACTTC.

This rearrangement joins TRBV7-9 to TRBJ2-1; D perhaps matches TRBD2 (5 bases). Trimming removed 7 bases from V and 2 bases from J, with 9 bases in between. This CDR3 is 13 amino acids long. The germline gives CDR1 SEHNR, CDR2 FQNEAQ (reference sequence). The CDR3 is CASTSGTYNEQFF. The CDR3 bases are TGTGCCAGCACCAGCGGTACCTACAATGAGCAGTTCTTC. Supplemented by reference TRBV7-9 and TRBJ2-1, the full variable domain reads DTGVSQNPRHKITKRGQNVTFRCDPISEHNRLYWYRQTLGQGPEFLTYFQNEAQLEKSRLLSDRFSAERPKGSFSTLEIQRTEQGDSAMYLCASTSGTYNEQFFGPGTRLTVL.